Below are 30 T cell receptor beta chains sequenced from a single sample in a study of cytomegalovirus exposure and HLA in healthy donors. The protocol was immunoSEQ multiplex PCR, while the TCRdb copy is restricted to in-frame clones and leaves out a portion. This table has around 230,000 clones, more than 75% appearing once. Input material: PBMCs. These receptors were obtained from a woman aged 30 to 39 in good health and CMV-seropositive.

V is TRBV5-1 and J is TRBJ2-7, with a tentative D call TRBD2 (7 bases). V gave up 4 bases and J gave up 5 bases, with 19 bases separating them. The CDR3 is made up of 15 amino acids. Germline V gene data show CDR1 as SGHRS and CDR2 as YFSETQ. CDR3 protein: CASSPNHGGLDEQYF. The CDR3 DNA reads TGCGCCAGCAGCCCGAACCACGGGGGGCTGGACGAGCAGTACTTC.

This clone was counted between two and nine times. The genes are TRBV11-2 and TRBJ2-3, with D possibly TRBD2 on 6 matching bases. CDR3 length: 12 amino acids. Trimming left V 7 bases short and J 5 bases short, with 10 bases between. Germline CDR1 reads SGHAT; CDR2 reads FQNNGV. CDR3 sequence: CASTGSGDTQYF. The CDR3 DNA reads as TGTGCCAGCACCGGGAGTGGAGATACGCAGTATTTT.

V and J are TRBV5-6 and TRBJ2-1; 8 nucleotides line up with TRBD2. Germline-derived CDR1 and CDR2 are SGHDT and YYEEEE. The CDR3 has 13 amino acids. Trimming removed 7 bases from V and 5 bases from J; junction bases left unmatched: 5. CDR3 protein: CASLGLVNNEQFF. In nucleotides, the CDR3 is TGTGCCAGCCTGGGACTAGTCAACAATGAGCAGTTCTTC. Based on the CDR3 plus reference TRBV5-6 and TRBJ2-1, the full variable domain is DAGVTQSPTHLIKTRGQQVTLRCSPKSGHDTVSWYQQALGQGPQFIFQYYEEEERQRGNFPDRFSGHQFPNYSSELNVNALLLGDSALYLCASLGLVNNEQFFGPGTRLTVL.

The CDR3 is CASRTGASSYEQYF. CDR3 nucleotide sequence: TGTGCCAGCAGGACAGGGGCGAGCTCCTACGAGCAGTACTTC. The chain uses TRBV6-5 and TRBJ2-7, with TRBD1 matching 8 bases. The CDR3 is 14 amino acids. Trimming removed 6 bases from V and 0 bases from J; junction bases left unmatched: 4. Per the germline V gene, CDR1 is MNHEY and CDR2 is SVGAGI.

The CDR3 loop reads CASSWDSTYQPQHF. The CDR3 coding sequence is TGTGCCAGCAGCTGGGACAGTACATATCAGCCCCAGCATTTT. The chain recombines TRBV27 with TRBJ1-5; 7 bases line up with TRBD1. V dropped 6 bases and J dropped 5; count of bases not matched to a gene: 7. CDR3 length equals 14 residues. Germline V gene lookup returns CDR1 MNHEY and CDR2 SMNVEV (reference sequence).

This chain uses TRBV28 with TRBJ2-5, with 10 bases lining up with TRBD2. CDR3 length: 15 amino acids. CDR1 and CDR2 (germline): MDHEN, SYDVKM. V lost 5 bases, J lost 3 bases, and 6 bases stayed unmatched. The CDR3 bases are TGTGCCAGCAGTCCACCAAGCGGGAGGGAAGAGACCCAGTACTTC. Its protein is CASSPPSGREETQYF.

This chain joins TRBV6-5 and TRBJ2-5; the D gene is possibly TRBD2 (6 bases). Trimming pared 2 bases from V and 5 bases from J, leaving 18 bases between. Germline values: CDR1 MNHEY, CDR2 SVGAGI. There are 16 residues in the CDR3. CDR3 DNA sequence: TGTGCCAGCAGTTACGCGGGGACCTCCCCAGGGGAGACCCAGTACTTC. This translates into CASSYAGTSPGETQYF.

The genes are TRBV4-1 and TRBJ2-1; 11 bases align to TRBD2. CDR1 is MGHRA, CDR2 YSYEKL, per germline. The CDR3 contains 18 residues. V trimming: 0 bases; J trimming: 10 bases; junction bases outside the gene matches: 14. The CDR3 sequence is CASSQDLVKLAGDQEQFF. As DNA, the CDR3 is TGCGCCAGCAGCCAAGATTTGGTGAAACTAGCGGGAGATCAAGAGCAGTTCTTC.

The chain recombines TRBV19 with TRBJ1-4; D gene ambiguous. The CDR3 covers 14 residues. Germline assignment: CDR1 LNHDA and CDR2 SQIVND (reference sequence). The germline V and J ends were trimmed by 7 bases and 8 bases, with 17 bases remaining between them. DNA for the CDR3: TGTGCCAGTACCCCCCTAGGAGGTGGCGAAAAACTGTTTTTT. Translated, it gives CASTPLGGGEKLFF.

This chain connects TRBV4-1 to TRBJ2-3, with TRBD1 identical over 7 bases. V lost 1 base, J lost 3 bases, and 7 bases stayed unmatched. The CDR3 extends over 16 amino acids. CDR1 is MGHRA, CDR2 YSYEKL, per germline. This CDR3 reads CASSQVATGITDTQYF. For the CDR3, the DNA is TGCGCCAGCAGCCAAGTGGCGACAGGGATTACAGATACGCAGTATTTT.

The genes are TRBV5-4 and TRBJ2-7; 14 positions match TRBD2. The CDR3 contains 17 residues. CDR1 is SGHNT, CDR2 YYREEE, per germline (reference sequence). V was clipped by 1 base and J by 3 bases; unmatched bases: 6. The CDR3 DNA reads as TGTGCCAGCAGCTTGCTTGGGGGGACTAGCGGGAGCTACGAGCAGTACTTC. This codes for CASSLLGGTSGSYEQYF.

The CDR3: CASSPQDLGDYGYTF. In DNA form, the CDR3 reads TGCGCCAGCAGCCCCCAGGACCTAGGGGACTATGGCTACACCTTC. The genes are TRBV4-1 and TRBJ1-2; D may be TRBD1 (5 bases). The V end lost 4 bases, the J end lost 3 bases, and 15 bases lay between the germline ends. The CDR3 contains 15 residues. CDR1 and CDR2 from the germline V gene are MGHRA and YSYEKL.

This clone was seen only a few times. The CDR3 protein is CASSGGLAGGPGAQYF. Written as DNA, the CDR3 is TGTGCCAGCAGCGGGGGACTAGCGGGGGGACCCGGCGCGCAGTATTTT. This sequence joins TRBV5-4 and TRBJ2-3; 15 bases are a match to TRBD2. This CDR3 is 16 amino acids long. With 4 bases clipped from V and 10 bases from J, the junction kept 10 bases outside the gene matches. Per germline, CDR1 SGHNT and CDR2 YYREEE (reference sequence).

This clone has only a few counts. J is TRBJ1-2 and V is TRBV29-1; possible D gene TRBD1, 6 bases. The CDR3 totals 12 residues. V shed 4 bases and J shed 6 bases, with 12 bases lying between them. From germline, CDR1 is SQVTM and CDR2 ANQGSEA. The CDR3 bases are TGCAGCGTTGGAGGTCAGGGGAATGGCTACACCTTC. This gives the protein CSVGGQGNGYTF.

This clone was picked up one time. The chain links TRBV5-1 to TRBJ2-1; 9 positions match TRBD2. The germline gives CDR1 SGHRS, CDR2 YFSETQ. The CDR3 runs 16 residues. V lost 0 bases, J lost 4 bases, and 5 bases stayed unmatched. The CDR3 loop reads CASSLAGLAGYNEQFF. CDR3 bases: TGCGCCAGCAGCTTGGCTGGCCTAGCGGGGTACAATGAGCAGTTCTTC.

V and J are TRBV5-4 and TRBJ2-1; 9 nucleotides match TRBD1. This CDR3 spans 17 amino acids. J gave up 4 bases and V 2 bases, and 10 bases lay outside the gene matches. Germline V gives CDR1 SGHNT, CDR2 YYREEE (reference sequence). The CDR3 DNA follows: TGTGCCAGCAGCTTTGCCACCGGGACAGGGTTTTACAATGAGCAGTTCTTC. It codes for CASSFATGTGFYNEQFF.

This rearrangement joins TRBV2 to TRBJ1-2, with TRBD1 identical over 7 bases. Germline V gene lookup returns CDR1 SNHLY and CDR2 FYNNEI. The V gene end was trimmed by 4 bases and the J gene end by 6 bases; junction bases not matched to a gene: 11. The CDR3 loop spans 15 amino acids. The CDR3 sequence: CASSGSTGVSNGYTF. In DNA form, the CDR3 reads TGTGCCAGCAGTGGTTCAACAGGGGTATCTAATGGCTACACCTTC.

This sequence joins TRBV7-9 and TRBJ2-2; TRBD1 matches at 8 bases. V dropped 4 bases and J dropped 5; count of bases not matched to a gene: 9. Germline CDR1 SEHNR, CDR2 FQNEAQ (reference sequence). The CDR3 spans 16 residues. The CDR3 coding sequence is TGTGCCAGCAGCTCGACAGGACAGGGTATGACCGGGGAGCTGTTTTTT. Its translation: CASSSTGQGMTGELFF.

The rearrangement joins TRBV4-2 to TRBJ2-7; TRBD1 agrees at 7 bases. Per germline, CDR1 LGHNA and CDR2 YNFKEQ. The CDR3 spans 15 residues. V lost 4 bases and J lost 4; bases outside the gene matches: 10. The CDR3 DNA sequence: TGTGCCAGCAGCCCGGATTGGACAGGAGTATACGAGCAGTACTTC. Translation gives CASSPDWTGVYEQYF.

The rearrangement links TRBV2 to TRBJ1-5; D possibly corresponds to TRBD1 (6 bases). Germline CDR1 SNHLY, CDR2 FYNNEI. This CDR3 spans 15 amino acids. V gave up 5 bases and J gave up 5 bases, with 16 bases separating them. The CDR3: CASSLDSGYDQPQHF. The CDR3, as DNA: TGTGCCAGCAGTTTGGACAGTGGCTACGATCAGCCCCAGCATTTT.

The chain has TRBV29-1 and TRBJ2-3, with a tentative D call TRBD1 (5 bases). The CDR3 runs to 12 residues. Trimming removed 4 bases at V and 4 bases at J, with 9 bases between. CDR1 and CDR2 (germline): SQVTM, ANQGSEA. The CDR3 spells CSVGAGPDTQYF. CDR3 in DNA: TGCAGCGTTGGGGCAGGGCCAGATACGCAGTATTTT.

This rearrangement joins TRBV5-4 to TRBJ2-1, with TRBD2 identical over 10 bases. With 4 bases clipped from V and 4 bases from J, the junction kept 14 bases outside the gene matches. The CDR3 is 18 amino acids. CDR1 and CDR2 (germline): SGHNT, YYREEE (reference sequence). The CDR3 DNA reads TGTGCCAGCAGCCTGGCTTTTCAGCGGGAGGGTCTTTACAATGAGCAGTTCTTC. This encodes CASSLAFQREGLYNEQFF.

This chain links TRBV2 with TRBJ1-5; a possible D gene is TRBD1 (5 bases). V gave up 5 bases and J gave up 3 bases, with 8 bases separating them. CDR3 length: 13 amino acids. Germline assignment: CDR1 SNHLY and CDR2 FYNNEI. The CDR3 DNA is TGTGCCAGCAGTACAGGATTCAATCAGCCCCAGCATTTT. This encodes CASSTGFNQPQHF. The full variable domain, in which reference TRBV2 and TRBJ1-5 provide the parts outside the CDR3, is EPEVTQTPSHQVTQMGQEVILRCVPISNHLYFYWYRQILGQKVEFLVSFYNNEISEKSEIFDDQFSVERPDGSNFTLKIRSTKLEDSAMYFCASSTGFNQPQHFGDGTRLSIL.

The CDR3, as DNA: TGTGCCAGCAGCTTGGAGGCTAGCGGATACGAGCAGTACTTC. This encodes CASSLEASGYEQYF. The rearrangement joins TRBV5-6 to TRBJ2-7; 7 bases map to TRBD2. Germline CDR1 and CDR2: SGHDT and YYEEEE. The CDR3 sequence is 14 residues long. J was trimmed by 4 bases and V by 0 bases; bases with no gene match: 4.

The rearrangement joins TRBV7-9 to TRBJ2-1; TRBD2 agrees at 10 bases. In germline, CDR1 is SEHNR, CDR2 FQNEAQ (reference sequence). J gave up 13 bases and V 5 bases, and 11 bases lay outside the gene matches. CDR3 length: 14 amino acids. This chain's CDR3 is CASSNSGTSERQFF. CDR3 coding DNA: TGTGCCAGCAGCAACTCCGGGACTAGCGAGCGACAGTTCTTC.

This clone was seen once. The chain uses TRBV28 and TRBJ1-1, with D perhaps matching TRBD1 (5 bases). CDR1 MDHEN and CDR2 SYDVKM come from the germline V gene. This CDR3 is built from 11 residues. V lost 10 bases and J lost 6, with 12 bases in between. The CDR3 sequence: CATQGGPEAFF. The CDR3, as DNA: TGTGCCACTCAGGGAGGCCCTGAAGCTTTCTTT.

This clone was detected only a few times. In nucleotides, the CDR3 is TGTGCCAGCAGTTACTCGGGGGCACCTAATGAAAAACTGTTTTTT. This gives the protein CASSYSGAPNEKLFF. The chain carries TRBV6-5 and TRBJ1-4; the D gene is possibly TRBD1 (6 bases). The germline V gene encodes CDR1 MNHEY and CDR2 SVGAGI. The CDR3 loop spans 15 amino acids. V gave up 0 bases and J gave up 3 bases, with 8 bases separating them.

The chain carries TRBV4-1 and TRBJ1-5; 9 bases agree with TRBD1. Germline values: CDR1 MGHRA, CDR2 YSYEKL. V gave up 1 base and J gave up 7 bases; unmatched junction bases: 5. This CDR3 contains 15 residues. The CDR3 spells CASSQAGTGKQPQHF. DNA of the CDR3: TGCGCCAGCAGCCAAGCAGGGACAGGGAAACAGCCCCAGCATTTT.

The chain employs TRBV10-3 and TRBJ1-5; 7 bases are a match to TRBD1. The CDR3 runs to 14 residues. Germline assignment: CDR1 ENHRY and CDR2 SYGVKD. With 7 bases clipped from V and 6 bases from J, the junction kept 9 bases outside the gene matches. The chain's CDR3 is CAINSQPGGQPQHF. The CDR3 DNA is TGTGCCATCAATTCTCAACCAGGGGGTCAGCCCCAGCATTTT.

In this sample, this clone turned up a few times. The chain links TRBV5-1 to TRBJ2-7; D might be TRBD1 (5 bases). The V end lost 7 bases, the J end lost 10 bases, and 21 bases lay between the germline ends. CDR1 and CDR2 from the germline V gene are SGHRS and YFSETQ. The CDR3 extends over 13 amino acids. The CDR3 nucleotides are TGCGCCAGCGGACAAGACCCGCGTATGTATCAGTACTTC. As protein: CASGQDPRMYQYF.